A single sample gave rise to the 5 T cell receptor beta chains below, sequenced in a study of blood T cell repertoires in COVID-19. The repertoire was sequenced with immunoSEQ multiplex PCR; TCRdb's copy has only in-frame clones and lacks some. Of fewer than 200,000 clones detected, over 75% appear once; the ten largest clones hold approximately 0.5%. Sample: peripheral blood. All receptors come from a man in his forties or fifties with acute or convalescent COVID-19.

CDR3 in amino acids: CASSLGASSYNEQFF. CDR3 sequence (DNA): TGTGCCAGCAGTTTGGGGGCGAGCTCCTACAATGAGCAGTTCTTC. This sequence joins TRBV27 and TRBJ2-1, with D tentatively TRBD1 (6 bases). The CDR3 runs to 15 residues. V lost 3 bases and J lost 0, with 9 bases in between. Germline CDR1 reads MNHEY; CDR2 reads SMNVEV (reference sequence).

The chain links TRBV7-9 to TRBJ1-5, with D unclear. The CDR3 runs to 15 residues. Trimming removed 1 base from V and 1 base from J, with 8 bases in between. Germline V CDR1 and CDR2: SEHNR, FQNEAQ (reference sequence). The CDR3 is CASSLDAVSNQPQHF. In nucleotides, the CDR3 is TGTGCCAGCAGCTTAGACGCAGTCAGCAATCAGCCCCAGCATTTT.

This chain uses TRBV29-1 with TRBJ1-3; D remains ambiguous. The CDR3 length is 16 residues. The ends were cut back, 4 bases at V and 0 bases at J, with 16 bases in the middle. CDR1 is SQVTM, CDR2 ANQGSEA, per germline. In DNA, the CDR3 is TGCAGCGTTGTGGGTCGGGATCCTCACTCTGGAAACACCATATATTTT. This codes for CSVVGRDPHSGNTIYF.

The chain recombines TRBV4-2 with TRBJ2-1; 9 bases agree with TRBD1. The CDR3 totals 15 residues. The V segment lost 5 bases and the J segment 4 bases; nucleotides outside the gene matches: 6. The V gene's germline CDR1 is LGHNA and CDR2 YNFKEQ. This CDR3 reads CASSDRDRDYNEQFF. For the CDR3, the DNA is TGTGCCAGCAGCGACCGGGACAGGGATTACAATGAGCAGTTCTTC.

The chain employs TRBV5-6 and TRBJ2-5; D is possibly TRBD2 (6 bases). Trimming cost V 0 bases and J 9 bases, with 18 bases left between them. This CDR3 contains 15 residues. Germline V lookup: CDR1 SGHDT, CDR2 YYEEEE. The CDR3 DNA reads TGTGCCAGCAGCTTGGCGGGGGATCCACCGAGGGCCCAGTACTTC. Amino acid sequence: CASSLAGDPPRAQYF.